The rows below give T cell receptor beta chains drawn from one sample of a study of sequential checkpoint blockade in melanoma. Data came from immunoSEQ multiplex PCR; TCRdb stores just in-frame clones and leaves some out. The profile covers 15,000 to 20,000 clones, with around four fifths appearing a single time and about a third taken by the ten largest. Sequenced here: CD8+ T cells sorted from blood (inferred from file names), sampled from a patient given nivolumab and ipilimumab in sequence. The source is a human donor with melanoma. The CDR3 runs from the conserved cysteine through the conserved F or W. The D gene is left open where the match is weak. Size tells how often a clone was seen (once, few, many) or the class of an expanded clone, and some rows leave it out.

TGTGCCAGCAGCCTTAGCGGTTCAAATGAGCAGTTCTTC | CASSLSGSNEQFF | TRBV11-3 | . | . | TRBJ2-1
TGTGCCAGCAGTTCACTAGCGGGAGGGCCTCGAACCGGGGAGCTGTTTTTT | CASSSLAGGPRTGELFF | TRBV27 | . | TRBD2 | TRBJ2-2
TGTGCCAGCCAAGAGAACTCCGTGTTAAGCTCCTACGAGCAGTACTTC | CASQENSVLSSYEQYF | TRBV27 | . | . | TRBJ2-7
TGTGCCAGCAGTTCACTAGCGTTCAGCTCCTACAATGAGCAGTTCTTC | CASSSLAFSSYNEQFF | TRBV27 | . | TRBD2 | TRBJ2-1
TGTGCCAGCAGCCCCGGACTAGGGGAGAGGGCTGAGCAGTACTTC | CASSPGLGERAEQYF | TRBV4-2 | . | TRBD2 | TRBJ2-7
TGTGCCAGCAGTATAGGGGACACCCCCACCGGGGAGCTGTTTTTT | CASSIGDTPTGELFF | TRBV28 | . | . | TRBJ2-2
TGTGCCAGCAGGGAAAGACAGGGCCTGAACACTGAAGCTTTCTTT | CASRERQGLNTEAFF | TRBV6-4 | . | TRBD1 | TRBJ1-1
TGTGCCAGCAGCGAGACAGGGAACGACGAGCAGTACTTC | CASSETGNDEQYF | TRBV7-9 | . | TRBD1 | TRBJ2-7
TGTGCCAGCAGCGTAGGTCGGGACAGCTCCTACGAGCAGTACTTC | CASSVGRDSSYEQYF | TRBV9 | . | TRBD1 | TRBJ2-7
TGTGCCAGTAGTATTGGACTAGCGGAAGTCAATGAGCAGTTCTTC | CASSIGLAEVNEQFF | TRBV19 | few | TRBD2 | TRBJ2-1
TGTGCCAGCAGTTACTCCTCTGTTCTTAGCACTGAAGCTTTCTTT | CASSYSSVLSTEAFF | TRBV6-5 | few | . | TRBJ1-1
TGCAGTGCTAGAAGGGGTTACGAGCAGTACTTC | CSARRGYEQYF | TRBV20-1 | . | . | TRBJ2-7
TGTGCCAGCAGTTTTCTAGGGAGTGGGGCCAACGTCCTGACTTTC | CASSFLGSGANVLTF | TRBV7-9 | . | . | TRBJ2-6
TGCGCCAGCAGGCCCCTTGGCGGGGGCGGTGACAATGAGCAGTTCTTC | CASRPLGGGGDNEQFF | TRBV5-1 | . | . | TRBJ2-1
TGTGCCAGCAGCTTGGTAACAGGGAACACCGGGGAGCTGTTTTTT | CASSLVTGNTGELFF | TRBV5-4 | . | . | TRBJ2-2